This is a list of T cell receptor beta chains from one sample in a study of T cell repertoires in cytomegalovirus infection. TCRdb re-derived calls from the reads in MiXCR, one entry per CDR3 protein. The sample contains 300,000 or so distinct CDR3 sequences, about a tenth of which appear only once. Sequenced sample: PBMCs. These receptors all stem from a human donor in good health (CMV status not recorded). Some clones in this sample may be carry-over from other donors' samples. CDR3s include the opening cysteine and the closing phenylalanine or tryptophan. Each record gives: J gene, clone size, V gene, D gene, CDR3 DNA, CDR3 protein. The D gene is left open where the match is weak. The listing skips clone size in some rows; elsewhere it reads once, few, many or a size class.

>TRBJ1-6|many|TRBV7-2|TRBD1
TGTGCCAGCAGCCTAGACAGGGGCGATTCCTATAATTCACCCCTCCACTTT
CASSLDRGDSYNSPLHF
>TRBJ1-2|many|TRBV18|TRBD1
TGTGCCAGCTCACCATCGGACAGGGCCCTCGGCTACACCTTC
CASSPSDRALGYTF
>TRBJ2-5|many|TRBV28|.
TGTGCCAGCATCTTTACCAGGGGGGCTAGCACGCAGACCCAGTACTTC
CASIFTRGASTQTQYF
>TRBJ1-1|many|TRBV6-5|.
TGTGCCAGCAGTTACGGGGGGAGAGCTTTCTTT
CASSYGGRAFF
>TRBJ2-5|many|TRBV7-2|.
TGTGCCAGCAGCCTGTCGGACGGGCGAGAGACCCAGTACTTC
CASSLSDGRETQYF
>TRBJ2-3|many|TRBV7-9|TRBD1
TGTGCCACCCTAATTATCCACCCACCCCGGAGGCAGGGGGCGATCACAGATACGCAGTATTTT
CATLIIHPPRRQGAITDTQYF
>TRBJ1-1|many|TRBV25-1|.
TGTGCCAGCAGTGAATATTATCTATCTGAAGCTTTCTTT
CASSEYYLSEAFF
>TRBJ2-5|many|TRBV12-3/TRBV12-4|.
TGTGCCAGCAGACAGGGTGGGGGGGAGACCCAGTACTTC
CASRQGGGETQYF
>TRBJ2-1|many|TRBV6-5|TRBD1
TGTGCCAGCAGTTACCGGGACAGGGCCTACAATGAGCAGTTCTTC
CASSYRDRAYNEQFF
>TRBJ2-5|many|TRBV4-2|TRBD2
TGTGCCAGCAGCCAAGTGGCTAGCGGGGGAGAGTACCAAGAGACCCAGTACTTC
CASSQVASGGEYQETQYF
>TRBJ1-1|many|TRBV29-1|.
TGCAGCGTTGAAGATCTAGGAGGAACTGAAGCTTTCTTT
CSVEDLGGTEAFF
>TRBJ1-3|many|TRBV7-9|TRBD1
TGTGCCAGCAGCCCACGGGACAGGCCCATCTCTGGAAACACCATATATTTT
CASSPRDRPISGNTIYF
>TRBJ2-2|.|TRBV23-1|.
TGCGCCGGGGGAGGTCCCATCCACCCGAACACCGGGGAGCTGTTTTTT
CAGGGPIHPNTGELFF
>TRBJ2-3|many|TRBV2|.
TGTGCCAGCAGTGAGTGGGGTGGAGGCACAGATACGCAGTATTTT
CASSEWGGGTDTQYF
>TRBJ1-1|few|TRBV9|.
TGTGCCAGCAGCGGACCCTCTCGAGAAGCTTTCTTT
CASSGPSREAFF
>TRBJ2-5|many|TRBV6-1|.
TGTGCCAGCCGGAAGGGTTATACCGAGACCCAGTACTTC
CASRKGYTETQYF
>TRBJ2-1|many|TRBV7-2|.
TGTGCCAGCAGCTTAGTCCGGGACGCTTCCAATGAGCAGTTCTTC
CASSLVRDASNEQFF
>TRBJ2-1|many|TRBV5-1|.
TGCGCCAGCAGCTTGGACCCAGGGGAGTACAATGAGCAGTTCTTC
CASSLDPGEYNEQFF
>TRBJ1-2|.|TRBV20-1|TRBD1
TGCAGTGCTTGGACAGGGGCGAGAGGCTACACCTTC
CSAWTGARGYTF
>TRBJ2-1|many|TRBV20-1|.
TGCAGTGCTAGGGGTGTGACCCTGAACTCCTACAATGAGCAGTTCTTC
CSARGVTLNSYNEQFF
>TRBJ1-4|.|TRBV29-1|TRBD1
TGCAGCGCAACGGGACAGACTATTTATTCTGCAACTAATGAAAAACTGTTTTTT
CSATGQTIYSATNEKLFF
>TRBJ2-5|.|TRBV5-4|.
TGTGCCAGCAGCTTGGTGGGTAGCGAACTCACGGGAGAGACCCAGTACTTC
CASSLVGSELTGETQYF
>TRBJ2-2|many|TRBV7-9|TRBD2
TGTGCCAGCAGTCCGGGGACTAGCGGGACGAACACCGGGGAGCTGTTTTTT
CASSPGTSGTNTGELFF
>TRBJ1-4|.|TRBV2|.
TGTGCCAGCAGAGCCCTTACAACTAATGAAAAACTGTTTTTT
CASRALTTNEKLFF
>TRBJ1-1|few|TRBV6-5|TRBD1
TGTGCCAGCAGTTACTCCCCGGACAGGGCAGATTACACTGAAGCTTTCTTT
CASSYSPDRADYTEAFF
>TRBJ2-1|medium-sized|TRBV11-2|TRBD1
TGTGCCAGCAGCTTTGAACAGGGGAATGAGCAGTTCTTC
CASSFEQGNEQFF
>TRBJ1-1|many|TRBV7-9|.
TGTGCCAGCAGCTTCGAGGACGGATTTAACACTGAAGCTTTCTTT
CASSFEDGFNTEAFF
>TRBJ2-3|many|TRBV15|TRBD2
TGTGCCACCAGCAAGGGCGGGGGGATCACAGATACGCAGTATTTT
CATSKGGGITDTQYF
>TRBJ2-5|many|TRBV20-1|.
TGCAGTGCTCTACGGAGGGAGACCCAGTACTTC
CSALRRETQYF
>TRBJ2-5|many|TRBV7-9|.
TGTGCCAGCAGCTTAGCGTATGGGCAGACCCAGTACTTC
CASSLAYGQTQYF
>TRBJ1-3|.|TRBV29-1|.
TGCAGCGTTGGTGATCGCTCTGGAAACACCATATATTTT
CSVGDRSGNTIYF
>TRBJ2-5|.|TRBV12-3/TRBV12-4|.
TGTGCCAGCAGTTTTTCGGGGACTGAGACCCAGTACTTC
CASSFSGTETQYF